The source of this T cell receptor beta chain is a study of a mutant IDH1 vaccine in newly diagnosed glioma. Study-level background: Patients' prior therapy spanned radiotherapy, temozolomide, or both; most underwent both. At week 47 came visit V13, while visit V12 had come at week 35.

Time point in this sample: week 35, safety follow-up. Each dose delivered 300 ug of mutant IDH1 20-mer peptide subcutaneously with imiquimod. The repertoire was sequenced with immunoSEQ multiplex PCR; TCRdb's copy has only in-frame clones and lacks some. The sample has about 48,000 clones, 76% seen once; the top ten hold 12%. This CDR3 has 14 amino acids. Germline loops: CDR1 MNHEY, CDR2 SVGAGI. V shed 7 bases, J shed 7 bases, and the junction held 10 bases outside the gene matches. Comments on this clone: Its target is not known.

This sequence joins TRBV6-5 and TRBJ2-1; 7 bases align to TRBD2. The sequence was obtained from a middle-aged man with glioma. The specimen comprised PBMCs, sampled from a glioma patient whose treatment included an IDH1 peptide vaccine. Here the CDR3 DNA reads TGTGCCAGCACCCCCCCGGGGAGGGATAATGAGCAGTTCTTC. It yields the protein CASTPPGRDNEQFF.